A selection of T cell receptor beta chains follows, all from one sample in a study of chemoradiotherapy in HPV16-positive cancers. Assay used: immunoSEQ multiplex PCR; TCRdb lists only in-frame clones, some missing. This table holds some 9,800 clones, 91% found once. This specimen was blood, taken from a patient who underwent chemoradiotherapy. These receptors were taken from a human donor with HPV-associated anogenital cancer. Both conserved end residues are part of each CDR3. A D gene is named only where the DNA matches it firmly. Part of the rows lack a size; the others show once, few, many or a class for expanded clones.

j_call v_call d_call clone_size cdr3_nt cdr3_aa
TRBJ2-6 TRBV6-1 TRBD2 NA TGTGCCAGCAGTGAAGTAGCGGGGACCGGGGCCAACGTCCTGACTTTC CASSEVAGTGANVLTF
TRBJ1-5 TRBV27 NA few TGTGCCAGCAGTTTATCATTGCTGTCGGGGACGAATCAGCCCCAGCATTTT CASSLSLLSGTNQPQHF
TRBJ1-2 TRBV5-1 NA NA TGCGCCAGCAGCCCAGATGGGACACTAGGCGGCTACACCTTC CASSPDGTLGGYTF
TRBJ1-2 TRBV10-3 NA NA TGTGCCATCACCTTGGACAGAGAGGGCTATGGCTACACCTTC CAITLDREGYGYTF
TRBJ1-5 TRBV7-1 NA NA TGTGCCAGCAGCTTACAGCCTAATCAGCCCCAGCATTTT CASSLQPNQPQHF
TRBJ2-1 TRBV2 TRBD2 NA TGTGCCAGCAGTGAACTAGCGGGGGGGCGGAGTGAGCAGTTCTTC CASSELAGGRSEQFF
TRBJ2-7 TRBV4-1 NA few TGCGCCAGCAGCCAAGCGGGGGGCACCTCCTACGAGCAGTACTTC CASSQAGGTSYEQYF
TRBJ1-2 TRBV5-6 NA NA TGTGCCAGCAGCTTGGAAAGGGGTTTCGTTGGCACCTTC CASSLERGFVGTF
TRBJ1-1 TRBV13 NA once TGTGCCAGCAGCTTGAGTCCGCAGAACACTGAAGCTTTCTTT CASSLSPQNTEAFF
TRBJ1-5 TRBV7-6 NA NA TGTGCCAGCAGCGCCCGGGTGGGGGAACAGCCCCAGCATTTT CASSARVGEQPQHF
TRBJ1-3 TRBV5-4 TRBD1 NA TGTGCCAGCAGCTTTGGGACAGTCGGAAACACCATATATTTT CASSFGTVGNTIYF
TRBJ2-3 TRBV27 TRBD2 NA TGTGCCAGCAGTCCTTACTCGGCGCGGGGGGGCCGGGGTACGCAGTATTTT CASSPYSARGGRGTQYF
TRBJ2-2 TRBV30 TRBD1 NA TGTGCCTGGACAGGGGGATCCGCCGGGGAGCTGTTTTTT CAWTGGSAGELFF
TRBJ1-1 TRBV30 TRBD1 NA TGTGCCTGGAATCCTACAGGGGGCACTGAAGCTTTCTTT CAWNPTGGTEAFF
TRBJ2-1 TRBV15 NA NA TGTGCCACCAGCAGAGTAGGACTGGATGAGCAGTTCTTC CATSRVGLDEQFF
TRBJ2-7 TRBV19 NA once TGTGCCAGTAGTACGACATCCGGGACTGAGCACGAGCAGTACTTC CASSTTSGTEHEQYF
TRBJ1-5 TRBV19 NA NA TGTGCCAGTAGTAACCAGGCCAATCAGCCCCAGCATTTT CASSNQANQPQHF
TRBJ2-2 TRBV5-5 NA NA TGTGCCAGCAGCTCCGGGACAACAACCGGGGAGCTGTTTTTT CASSSGTTTGELFF
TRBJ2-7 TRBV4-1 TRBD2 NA TGCGCCAGCAGCGACAAGACTAGCGGGGACGAGCAGTACTTC CASSDKTSGDEQYF
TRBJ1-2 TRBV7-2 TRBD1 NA TGTGCCAGCAGCCAAGCCGGGACAGGGGGCCGCGGCTACACCTTC CASSQAGTGGRGYTF
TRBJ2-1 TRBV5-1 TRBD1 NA TGCGCCAGCAGCTTGGGGGACAGGGGTTTGAATGAGCAGTTCTTC CASSLGDRGLNEQFF
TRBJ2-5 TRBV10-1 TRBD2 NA TGCGCCAGCAGTGAACAGCGGGGGGGAACCCAGTACTTC CASSEQRGGTQYF
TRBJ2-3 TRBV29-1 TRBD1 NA TGCAGCGTTGTCCCGACAGGGGGAGGAGATACGCAGTATTTT CSVVPTGGGDTQYF
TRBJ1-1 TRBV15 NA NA TGTGCCACCAGCAGAGAAGACTTGAACACTGAAGCTTTCTTT CATSREDLNTEAFF
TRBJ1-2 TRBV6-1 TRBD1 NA TGTGCCAGCAGTGCGAAATCGGGACAGGGGCCTCCTAACTATGGCTACACCTTC CASSAKSGQGPPNYGYTF
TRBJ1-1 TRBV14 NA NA TGTGCCAGCGGACGACAGGATAGGAGAACTGAAGCTTTCTTT CASGRQDRRTEAFF
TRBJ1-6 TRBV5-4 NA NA TGTGCCAGCAGCCCCCAGAGACAGGTCGATTCACCCCTCCACTTT CASSPQRQVDSPLHF
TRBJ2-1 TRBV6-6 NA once TGTGCCAGCAGTTACCGGCCAGACTCCTACAATGAGCAGTTCTTC CASSYRPDSYNEQFF
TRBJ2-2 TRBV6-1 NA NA TGTGCCAGCAGTGAGGCATCTCTAGGGTCCGGGGAGCTGTTTTTT CASSEASLGSGELFF
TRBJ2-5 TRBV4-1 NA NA TGCGCCAGCAGCCAAGAGACAGCTAAAGAGACCCAGTACTTC CASSQETAKETQYF
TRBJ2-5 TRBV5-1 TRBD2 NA TGCGCCAGCAGTCAAGGACTAGCGAGGGAGACCCAGTACTTC CASSQGLARETQYF
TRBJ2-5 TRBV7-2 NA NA TGTGCCAGCAGCTTCTACGGTGAGACCCAGTACTTC CASSFYGETQYF
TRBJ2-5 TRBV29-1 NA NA TGCAGCGTGGCAAGGATTTTGGGGGAGACCCAGTACTTC CSVARILGETQYF
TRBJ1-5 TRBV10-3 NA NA TGTGCCATCGGGGATAGCAATCAGCCCCAGCATTTT CAIGDSNQPQHF
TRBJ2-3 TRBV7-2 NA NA TGTGCCAGCAGCTTAGCGCAATCAGGGTCAGATACGCAGTATTTT CASSLAQSGSDTQYF
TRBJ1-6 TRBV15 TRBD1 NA TGTGCCACCAGCAGGAGAGATCGGACAGGGCCTTCACCCCTCCACTTT CATSRRDRTGPSPLHF